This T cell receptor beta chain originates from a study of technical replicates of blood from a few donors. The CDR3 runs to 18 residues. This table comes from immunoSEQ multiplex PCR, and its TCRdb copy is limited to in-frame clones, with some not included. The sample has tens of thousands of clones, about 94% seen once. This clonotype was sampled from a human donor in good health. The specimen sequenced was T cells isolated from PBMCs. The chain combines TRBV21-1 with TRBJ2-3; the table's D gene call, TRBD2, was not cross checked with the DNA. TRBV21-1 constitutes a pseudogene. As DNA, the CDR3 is TGTGCCAGCAGCAAGACTAGACGACCTAGCGGAAGCACAGATACGCAGTATTTT. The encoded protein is CASSKTRRPSGSTDTQYF.